Listed below are T cell receptor beta chains from one sample, sequenced in a study of T cell responses to AZD1222 COVID-19 vaccine. Method: immunoSEQ multiplex PCR; TCRdb's copy keeps in-frame clones and lacks some. The sample carries more than 100,000 clones, roughly 85% recorded once. The sample here was peripheral blood, taken 28 days after the second dose of the MenACWY control vaccine. These receptors came from an adult who received the MenACWY meningococcal vaccine as a control. Each CDR3 is given with its conserved first and last residue. The D gene is left open where the match is weak.

j_call d_call v_call cdr3_aa
TRBJ2-1 TRBD1 TRBV19 CASSAGTGVNEQFF
TRBJ2-7 . TRBV7-9 CASSLAQLSYEQYF
TRBJ1-6 . TRBV6-5 CASRSRDSNNSPLHF
TRBJ2-1 . TRBV7-2 CASSLRQDPEFF
TRBJ2-1 TRBD1 TRBV11-2 CASSWDRGSYNEQFF
TRBJ2-3 TRBD2 TRBV5-6 CASSFWTSGRTDTQYF
TRBJ1-1 TRBD1 TRBV27 CASSPPGTEGSEAFF
TRBJ2-2 TRBD2 TRBV4-2 CASSQEGLAGGRGTGELFF
TRBJ2-3 . TRBV5-1 CASRVGDTSTDTQYF
TRBJ1-1 . TRBV19 CASSTQGRPNTEAFF
TRBJ2-7 TRBD2 TRBV30 CAWSVHLAASYEQYF
TRBJ2-1 TRBD1 TRBV19 CASSSRDRVANEQFF
TRBJ1-6 . TRBV5-8 CASSTGQINSPLHF
TRBJ2-7 . TRBV12-3/TRBV12-4 CASTPGDSYEQYF
TRBJ2-5 . TRBV15 CATSTEDAAYQETQYF
TRBJ2-7 . TRBV11-3 CASSSVTGQGIYEQYF
TRBJ1-2 TRBD1 TRBV5-4 CASSSGTGLYYGYTF
TRBJ1-3 . TRBV6-5 CASSPGPGEGNTIYF
TRBJ2-7 TRBD1 TRBV27 CASSRQGGHEQYF
TRBJ2-3 . TRBV14 CASSQDMRGTDTQYF
TRBJ1-1 TRBD1 TRBV5-1 CASSPQGADEAFF
TRBJ2-1 . TRBV6-1 CASSEMADNEQFF
TRBJ1-1 . TRBV2 CASRSGGRGTEAFF
TRBJ1-5 . TRBV5-4 CASSLEGTNQPQHF
TRBJ2-7 . TRBV30 CAWVGGGEYEQYF
TRBJ1-2 . TRBV7-9 CASSFRHGYTF
TRBJ1-1 . TRBV9 CASSVVEGAAFF
TRBJ1-5 . TRBV18 CASSPPGGQQPQHF
TRBJ2-2 TRBD1 TRBV9 CASRMTGVGTGELFF
TRBJ2-7 TRBD1 TRBV24-1 CATSDLGDRGRYEQYF
TRBJ2-2 TRBD2 TRBV4-1 CASRGGLMSGELFF
TRBJ1-2 TRBD1 TRBV18 CASSPAPGQINYGYTF
TRBJ2-3 TRBD2 TRBV19 CASSILGTSANTQYF